The sequence of this TCR beta chain was determined in a study of tumour-infiltrating T cells in Burkitt lymphoma. As for the study in general: Productive clonality predicted overall and progression-free survival.

The CDR3 contains 14 residues. Trimming pared 0 bases from V and 6 bases from J, leaving 12 bases between. From germline, CDR1 is MNHEY and CDR2 SVGAGI. Data came from immunoSEQ multiplex PCR; TCRdb stores just in-frame clones and leaves some out. The table has around 4,500 clones, under 25% seen once. A few counts support this clone. The source material was tumor tissue. The clonotype comes from a human donor with diffuse large B-cell lymphoma. J is TRBJ2-7 and V is TRBV6-5; TRBD2 might be the D (6 bases). CDR3 amino acids: CASSYSSEGGEQYF. The CDR3 region has the DNA TGTGCCAGCAGTTACTCGAGTGAGGGAGGCGAGCAGTACTTC.